This T cell receptor (beta chain) emerged from a study of early T cells in non-severe SARS-CoV-2 infection. CDR3 length equals 13 residues. V was pared by 0 bases and J by 10 bases, with 13 bases between. Germline CDR1 and CDR2: SGHDT and YYEEEE. TCRdb redid the calling of the 5' RACE reads with MiXCR, one entry per CDR3 protein. The top ten hold 10% to 15% of the sample, which has 25,000 to 35,000 distinct CDR3 sequences, 4.5% to 7% seen once. This clonotype was counted at least ten times. The source of this sequence is an adult who was a healthcare worker with PCR-confirmed SARS-CoV-2 infection or an uninfected control (not recorded which). The sequencing input was whole blood. The genes are TRBV5-6 and TRBJ1-1; no definite D call. DNA of the CDR3: TGTGCCAGCAGCTTGGGAGGGCGGCCCAGAGCTTTCTTT. Protein product: CASSLGGRPRAFF.